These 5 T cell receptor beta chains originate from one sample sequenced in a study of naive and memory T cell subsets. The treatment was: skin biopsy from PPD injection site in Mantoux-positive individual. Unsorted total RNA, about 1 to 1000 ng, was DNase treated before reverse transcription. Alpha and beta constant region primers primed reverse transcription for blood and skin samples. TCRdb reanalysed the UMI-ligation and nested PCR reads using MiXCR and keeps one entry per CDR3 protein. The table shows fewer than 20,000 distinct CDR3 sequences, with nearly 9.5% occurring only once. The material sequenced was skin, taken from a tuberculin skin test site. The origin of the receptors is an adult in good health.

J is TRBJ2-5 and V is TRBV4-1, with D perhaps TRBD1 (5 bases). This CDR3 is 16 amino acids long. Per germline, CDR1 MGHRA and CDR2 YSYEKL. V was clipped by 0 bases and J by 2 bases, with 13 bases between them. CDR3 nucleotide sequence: TGCGCCAGCAGCCAAGATGGCGCAGGGCGTCAAGAGACCCAGTACTTC. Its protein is CASSQDGAGRQETQYF.

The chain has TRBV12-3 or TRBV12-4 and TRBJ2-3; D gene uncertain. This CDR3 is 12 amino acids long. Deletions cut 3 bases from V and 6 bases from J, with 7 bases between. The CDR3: CASSLFADTQYF. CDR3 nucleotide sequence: TGTGCCAGCAGTTTGTTTGCGGATACGCAGTATTTT.

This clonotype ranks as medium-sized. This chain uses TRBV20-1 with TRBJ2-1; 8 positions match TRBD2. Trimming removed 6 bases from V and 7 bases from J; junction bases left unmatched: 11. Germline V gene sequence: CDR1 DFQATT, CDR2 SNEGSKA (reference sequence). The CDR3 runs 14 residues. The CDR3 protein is CSARVETSVNEQFF. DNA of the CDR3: TGCAGTGCGAGGGTTGAGACTAGCGTGAATGAGCAGTTCTTC.

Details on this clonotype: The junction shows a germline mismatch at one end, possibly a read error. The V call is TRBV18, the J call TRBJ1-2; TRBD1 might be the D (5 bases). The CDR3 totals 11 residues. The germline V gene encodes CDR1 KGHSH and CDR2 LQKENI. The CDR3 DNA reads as TGTGCCAGCTCACCAGGACAAGCATCACTCTTC. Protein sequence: CASSPGQASLF.

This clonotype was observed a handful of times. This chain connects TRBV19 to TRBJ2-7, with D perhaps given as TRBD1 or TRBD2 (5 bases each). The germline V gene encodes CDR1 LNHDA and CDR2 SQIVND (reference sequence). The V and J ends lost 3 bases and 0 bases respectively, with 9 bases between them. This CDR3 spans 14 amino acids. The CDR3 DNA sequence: TGTGCCAGTAGTATTGGGGGATTCTCCTACGAGCAGTACTTC. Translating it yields CASSIGGFSYEQYF.